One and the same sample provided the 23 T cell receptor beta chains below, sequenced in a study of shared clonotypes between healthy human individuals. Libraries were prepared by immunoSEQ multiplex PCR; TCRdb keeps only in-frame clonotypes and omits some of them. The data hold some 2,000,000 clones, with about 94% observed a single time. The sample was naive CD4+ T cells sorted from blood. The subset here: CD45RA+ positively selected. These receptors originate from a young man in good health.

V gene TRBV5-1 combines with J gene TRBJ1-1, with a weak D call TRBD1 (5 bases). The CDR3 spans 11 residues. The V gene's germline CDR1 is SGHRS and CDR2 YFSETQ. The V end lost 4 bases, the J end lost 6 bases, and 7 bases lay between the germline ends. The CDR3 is CASSGGPEAFF. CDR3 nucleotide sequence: TGCGCCAGCAGCGGGGGACCTGAAGCTTTCTTT. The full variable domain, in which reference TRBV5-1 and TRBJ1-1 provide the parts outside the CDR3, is KAGVTQTPRYLIKTRGQQVTLSCSPISGHRSVSWYQQTPGQGLQFLFEYFSETQRNKGNFPGRFSGRQFSNSRSEMNVSTLELGDSALYLCASSGGPEAFFGQGTRLTVV.

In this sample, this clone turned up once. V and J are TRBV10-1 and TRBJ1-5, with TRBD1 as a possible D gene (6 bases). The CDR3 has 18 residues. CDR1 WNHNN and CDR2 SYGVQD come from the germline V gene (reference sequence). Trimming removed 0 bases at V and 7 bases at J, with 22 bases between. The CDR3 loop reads CASSESGSGRGRRQPQHF. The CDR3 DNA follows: TGCGCCAGCAGTGAGTCGGGGTCGGGCAGGGGAAGAAGACAGCCCCAGCATTTT.

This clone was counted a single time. The CDR3 loop is CASSFQQGTGGETQYF. CDR3 bases: TGTGCCAGCAGCTTCCAACAAGGGACAGGGGGAGAGACCCAGTACTTC. V gene TRBV7-2 combines with J gene TRBJ2-5; TRBD1 aligns across 11 bases. Germline V gene lookup returns CDR1 SGHTA and CDR2 FQGNSA. After removal of 3 bases from V and 4 bases from J, the junction contained 7 bases not matched to a gene. The CDR3 has 16 residues.

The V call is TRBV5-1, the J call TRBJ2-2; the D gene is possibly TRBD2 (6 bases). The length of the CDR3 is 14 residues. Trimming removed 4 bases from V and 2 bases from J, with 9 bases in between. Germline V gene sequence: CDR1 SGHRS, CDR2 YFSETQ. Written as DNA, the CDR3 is TGCGCCAGCAGCCCGGGGACTAACACCGGGGAGCTGTTTTTT. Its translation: CASSPGTNTGELFF.

CDR3: CASSFLVIGAFGYTF. CDR3 nucleotide sequence: TGTGCCAGCAGCTTCTTAGTTATTGGAGCTTTTGGCTACACCTTC. The chain combines TRBV7-2 with TRBJ1-2, with D hard to call. The CDR3 totals 15 residues. Trimming removed 3 bases at V and 7 bases at J, with 18 bases between. Germline CDR1 and CDR2: SGHTA and FQGNSA.

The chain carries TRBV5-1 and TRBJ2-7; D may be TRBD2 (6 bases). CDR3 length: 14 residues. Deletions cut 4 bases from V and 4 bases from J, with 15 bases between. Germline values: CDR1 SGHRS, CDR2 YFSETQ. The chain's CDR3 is CASSPTTGGYEQYF. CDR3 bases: TGCGCCAGCAGCCCTACGACTGGGGGGTACGAGCAGTACTTC.

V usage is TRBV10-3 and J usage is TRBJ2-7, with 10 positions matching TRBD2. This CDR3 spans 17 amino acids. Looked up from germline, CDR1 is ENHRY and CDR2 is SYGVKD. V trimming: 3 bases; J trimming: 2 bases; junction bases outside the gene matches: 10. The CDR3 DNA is TGTGCCATCAGTGACTCCAGTGGAGCGGGAGGGGCCTACGAGCAGTACTTC. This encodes CAISDSSGAGGAYEQYF.

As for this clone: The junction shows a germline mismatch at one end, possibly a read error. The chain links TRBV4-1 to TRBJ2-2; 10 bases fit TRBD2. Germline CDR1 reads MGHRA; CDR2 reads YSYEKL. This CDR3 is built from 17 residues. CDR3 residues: CAGSQSSSGSYTGELFF. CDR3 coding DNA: TGCGCCGGCAGCCAATCCTCTAGCGGGAGCTACACCGGGGAGCTGTTTTTT.

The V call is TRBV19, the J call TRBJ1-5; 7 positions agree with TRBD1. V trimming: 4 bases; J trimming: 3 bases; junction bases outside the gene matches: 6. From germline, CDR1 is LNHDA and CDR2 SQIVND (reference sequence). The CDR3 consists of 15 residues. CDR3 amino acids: CASSTRQGPNQPQHF. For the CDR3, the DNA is TGTGCCAGTAGTACGAGACAGGGCCCCAATCAGCCCCAGCATTTT.

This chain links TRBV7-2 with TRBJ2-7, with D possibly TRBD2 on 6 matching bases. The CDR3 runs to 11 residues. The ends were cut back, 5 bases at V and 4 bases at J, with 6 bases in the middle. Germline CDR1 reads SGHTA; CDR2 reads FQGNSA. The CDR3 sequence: CASSREYEQYF. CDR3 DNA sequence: TGTGCCAGCAGCCGGGAGTACGAGCAGTACTTC. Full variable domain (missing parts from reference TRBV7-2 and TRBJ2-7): GAGVSQSPSNKVTEKGKDVELRCDPISGHTALYWYRQSLGQGLEFLIYFQGNSAPDKSGLPSDRFSAERTGGSVSTLTIQRTQQEDSAVYLCASSREYEQYFGPGTRLTVT.

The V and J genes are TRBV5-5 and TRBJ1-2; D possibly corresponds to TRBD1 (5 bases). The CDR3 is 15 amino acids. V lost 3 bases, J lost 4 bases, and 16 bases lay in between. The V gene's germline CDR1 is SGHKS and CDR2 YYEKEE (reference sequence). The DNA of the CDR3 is TGTGCCAGCAGCTCCTGGACACAACCGGTCTATGGCTACACCTTC. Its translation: CASSSWTQPVYGYTF.

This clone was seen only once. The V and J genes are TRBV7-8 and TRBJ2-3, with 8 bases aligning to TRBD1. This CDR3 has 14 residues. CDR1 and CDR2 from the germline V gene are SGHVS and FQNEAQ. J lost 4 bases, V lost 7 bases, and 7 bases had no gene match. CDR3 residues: CASTNRGFADTQYF. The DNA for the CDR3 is TGTGCCAGCACCAACAGGGGGTTTGCAGATACGCAGTATTTT.

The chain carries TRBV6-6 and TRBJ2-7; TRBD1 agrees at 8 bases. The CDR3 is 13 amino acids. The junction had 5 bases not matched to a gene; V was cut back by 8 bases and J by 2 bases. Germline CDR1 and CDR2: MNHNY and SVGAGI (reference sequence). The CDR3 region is CASRDRPPYEQYF. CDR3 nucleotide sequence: TGTGCCAGCCGGGACAGGCCTCCCTACGAGCAGTACTTC.

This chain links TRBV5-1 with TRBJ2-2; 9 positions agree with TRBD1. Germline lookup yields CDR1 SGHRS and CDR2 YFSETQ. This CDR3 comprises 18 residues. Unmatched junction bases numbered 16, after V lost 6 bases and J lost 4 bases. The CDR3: CASTYLRTGANRTGELFF. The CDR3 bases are TGCGCCAGCACCTATTTACGGACAGGGGCTAACCGCACCGGGGAGCTGTTTTTT.

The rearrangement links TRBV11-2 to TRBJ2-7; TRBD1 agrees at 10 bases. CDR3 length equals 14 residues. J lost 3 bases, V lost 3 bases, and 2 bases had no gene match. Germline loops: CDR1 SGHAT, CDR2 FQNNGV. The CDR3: CASSLTGGNYEQYF. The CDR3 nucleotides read TGTGCCAGCAGCTTGACAGGGGGCAACTACGAGCAGTACTTC.

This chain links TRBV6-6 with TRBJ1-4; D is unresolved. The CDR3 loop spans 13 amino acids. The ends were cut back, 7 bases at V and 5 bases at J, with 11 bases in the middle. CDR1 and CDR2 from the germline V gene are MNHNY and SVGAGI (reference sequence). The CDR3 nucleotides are TGTGCCAGCATCCCCGGTAGGAATGAAAAACTGTTTTTT. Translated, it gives CASIPGRNEKLFF.

CDR3 in DNA: TGTGCCAGCAGCTCCTGGGTCGCTCCCCTTTACGTGGAGCAGTTCTTC. Residues: CASSSWVAPLYVEQFF. The gene calls are TRBV5-8 and TRBJ2-1; no definite D call. V shed 3 bases and J shed 10 bases, with 23 bases lying between them. Germline CDR1 SGHTS, CDR2 YDEGEE. The CDR3 has 16 amino acids.

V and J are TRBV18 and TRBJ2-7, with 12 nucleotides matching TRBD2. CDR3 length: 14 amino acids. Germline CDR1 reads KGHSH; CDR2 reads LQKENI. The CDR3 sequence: CATKPTSGSYEQYF. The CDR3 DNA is TGTGCTACAAAACCGACTAGCGGGAGCTACGAGCAGTACTTC. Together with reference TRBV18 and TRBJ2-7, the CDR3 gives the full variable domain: NAGVMQNPRHLVRRRGQEARLRCSPMKGHSHVYWYRQLPEEGLKFMVYLQKENIIDESGMPKERFSAEFPKEGPSILRIQQVVRGDSAAYFCATKPTSGSYEQYFGPGTRLTVT.

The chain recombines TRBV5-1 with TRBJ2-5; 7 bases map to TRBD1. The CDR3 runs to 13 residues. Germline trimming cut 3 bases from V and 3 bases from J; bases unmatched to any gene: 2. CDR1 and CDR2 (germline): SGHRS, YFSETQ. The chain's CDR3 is CASSSDREETQYF. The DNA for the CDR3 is TGCGCCAGCAGCTCTGACAGGGAAGAGACCCAGTACTTC.

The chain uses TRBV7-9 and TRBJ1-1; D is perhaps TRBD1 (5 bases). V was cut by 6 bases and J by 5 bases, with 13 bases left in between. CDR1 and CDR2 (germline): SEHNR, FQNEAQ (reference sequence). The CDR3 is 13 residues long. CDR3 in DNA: TGTGCCAGCAGAGGCCAGGGAATAACTGAAGCTTTCTTT. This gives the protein CASRGQGITEAFF.

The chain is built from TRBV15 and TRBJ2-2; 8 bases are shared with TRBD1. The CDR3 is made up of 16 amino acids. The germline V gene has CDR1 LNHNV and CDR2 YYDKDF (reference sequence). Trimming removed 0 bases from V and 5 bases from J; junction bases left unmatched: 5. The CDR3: CATSRDWTGNTGELFF. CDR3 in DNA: TGTGCCACCAGCAGAGACTGGACAGGGAATACCGGGGAGCTGTTTTTT.

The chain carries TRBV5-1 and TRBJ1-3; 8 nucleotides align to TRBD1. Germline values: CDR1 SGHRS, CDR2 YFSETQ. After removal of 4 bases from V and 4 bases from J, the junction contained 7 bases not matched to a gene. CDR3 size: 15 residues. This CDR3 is CASSVQGASGNTIYF. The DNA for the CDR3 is TGCGCCAGCAGCGTCCAGGGGGCATCCGGAAACACCATATATTTT.

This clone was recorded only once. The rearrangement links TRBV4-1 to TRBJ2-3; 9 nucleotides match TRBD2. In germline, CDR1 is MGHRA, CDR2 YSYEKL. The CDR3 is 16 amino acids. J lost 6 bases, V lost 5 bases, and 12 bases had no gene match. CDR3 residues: CASSLTERGAMDTQYF. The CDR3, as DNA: TGCGCCAGCAGCTTGACCGAGCGGGGGGCCATGGATACGCAGTATTTT.